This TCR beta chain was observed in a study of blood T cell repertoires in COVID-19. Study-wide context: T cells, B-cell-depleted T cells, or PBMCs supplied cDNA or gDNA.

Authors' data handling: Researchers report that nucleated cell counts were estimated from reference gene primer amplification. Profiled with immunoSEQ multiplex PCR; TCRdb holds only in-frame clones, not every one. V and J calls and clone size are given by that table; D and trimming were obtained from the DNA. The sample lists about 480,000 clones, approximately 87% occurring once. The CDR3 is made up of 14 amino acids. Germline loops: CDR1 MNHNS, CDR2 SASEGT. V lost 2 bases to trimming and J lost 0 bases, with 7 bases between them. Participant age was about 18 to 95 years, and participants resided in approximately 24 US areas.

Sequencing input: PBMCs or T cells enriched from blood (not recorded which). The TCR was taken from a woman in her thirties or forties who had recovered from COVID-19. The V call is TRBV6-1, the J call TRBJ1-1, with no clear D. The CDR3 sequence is CASSERRLNTEAFF. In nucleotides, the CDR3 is TGTGCCAGCAGTGAACGGCGGCTGAACACTGAAGCTTTCTTT.